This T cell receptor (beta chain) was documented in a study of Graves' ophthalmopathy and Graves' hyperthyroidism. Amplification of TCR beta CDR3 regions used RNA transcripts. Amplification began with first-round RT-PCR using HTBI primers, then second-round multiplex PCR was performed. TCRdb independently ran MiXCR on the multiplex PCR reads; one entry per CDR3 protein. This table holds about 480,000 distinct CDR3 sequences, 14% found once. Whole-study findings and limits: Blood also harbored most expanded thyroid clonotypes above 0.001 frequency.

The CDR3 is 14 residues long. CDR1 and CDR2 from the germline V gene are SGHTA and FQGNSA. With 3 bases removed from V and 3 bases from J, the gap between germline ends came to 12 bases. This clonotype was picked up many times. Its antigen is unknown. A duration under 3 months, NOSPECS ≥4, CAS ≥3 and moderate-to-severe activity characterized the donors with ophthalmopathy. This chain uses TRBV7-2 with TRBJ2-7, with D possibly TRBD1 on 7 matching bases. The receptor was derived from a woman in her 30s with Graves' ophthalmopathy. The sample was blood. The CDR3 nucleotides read TGTGCCAGCAGCTTTGGAGGGGGCCACTACGAGCAGTACTTC. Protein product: CASSFGGGHYEQYF.